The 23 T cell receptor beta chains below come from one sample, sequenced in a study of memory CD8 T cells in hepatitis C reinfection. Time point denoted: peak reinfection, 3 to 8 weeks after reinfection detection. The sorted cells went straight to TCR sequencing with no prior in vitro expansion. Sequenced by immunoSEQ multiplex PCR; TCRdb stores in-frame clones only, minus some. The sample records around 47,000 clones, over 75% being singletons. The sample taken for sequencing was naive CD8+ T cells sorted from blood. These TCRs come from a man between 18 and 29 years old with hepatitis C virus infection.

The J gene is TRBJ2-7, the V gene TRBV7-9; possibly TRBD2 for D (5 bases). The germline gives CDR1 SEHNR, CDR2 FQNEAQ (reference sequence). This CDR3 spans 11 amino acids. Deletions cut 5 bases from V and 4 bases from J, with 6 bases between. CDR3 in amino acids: CASSPGYEQYF. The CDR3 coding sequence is TGTGCCAGCAGCCCGGGGTACGAGCAGTACTTC.

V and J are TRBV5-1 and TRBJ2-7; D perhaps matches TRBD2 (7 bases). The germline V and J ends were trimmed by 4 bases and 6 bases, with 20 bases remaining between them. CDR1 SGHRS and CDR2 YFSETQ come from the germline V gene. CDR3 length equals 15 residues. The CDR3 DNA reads TGCGCCAGCAGCCCGGGTTACGGGGGGCAGGGCGAGCAGTACTTC. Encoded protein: CASSPGYGGQGEQYF.

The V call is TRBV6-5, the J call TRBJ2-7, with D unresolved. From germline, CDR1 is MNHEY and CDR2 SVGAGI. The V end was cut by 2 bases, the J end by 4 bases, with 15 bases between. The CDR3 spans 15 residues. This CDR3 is CASSYGVGPGYEQYF. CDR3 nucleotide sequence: TGTGCCAGCAGTTACGGCGTGGGCCCAGGTTACGAGCAGTACTTC.

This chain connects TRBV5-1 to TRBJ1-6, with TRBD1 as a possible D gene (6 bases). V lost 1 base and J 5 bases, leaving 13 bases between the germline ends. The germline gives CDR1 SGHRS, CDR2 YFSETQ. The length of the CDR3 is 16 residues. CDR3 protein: CASSLPPGADNSPLHF. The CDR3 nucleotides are TGCGCCAGCAGCTTGCCCCCAGGGGCAGATAATTCACCCCTCCACTTT.

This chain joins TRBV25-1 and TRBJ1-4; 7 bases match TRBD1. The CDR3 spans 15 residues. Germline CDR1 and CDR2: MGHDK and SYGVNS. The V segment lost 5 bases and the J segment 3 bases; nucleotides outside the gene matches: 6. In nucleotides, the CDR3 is TGTGCCAGCAGTATTGGACAGGCGGCTAATGAAAAACTGTTTTTT. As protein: CASSIGQAANEKLFF.

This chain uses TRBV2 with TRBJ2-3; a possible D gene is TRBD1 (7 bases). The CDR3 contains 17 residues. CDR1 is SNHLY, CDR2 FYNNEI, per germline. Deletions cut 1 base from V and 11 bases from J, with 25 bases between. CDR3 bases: TGTGCCAGCAGTGAAGAATGGGGACGAGTTTCGCAGGGGGGGCAGTATTTT. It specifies CASSEEWGRVSQGGQYF.

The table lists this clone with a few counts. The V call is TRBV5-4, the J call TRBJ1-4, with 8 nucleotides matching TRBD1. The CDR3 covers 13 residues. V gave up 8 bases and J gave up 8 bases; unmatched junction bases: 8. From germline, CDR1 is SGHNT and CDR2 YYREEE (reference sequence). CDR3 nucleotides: TGTGCCAGGCAAGGACAGGGAGGCGAAAAACTGTTTTTT. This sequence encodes CARQGQGGEKLFF.

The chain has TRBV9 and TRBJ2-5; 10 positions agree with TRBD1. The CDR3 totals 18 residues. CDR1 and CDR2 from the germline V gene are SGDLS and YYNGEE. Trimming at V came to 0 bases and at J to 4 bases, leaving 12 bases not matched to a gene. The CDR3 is CASSVAGRTGGDGETQYF. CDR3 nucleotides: TGTGCCAGCAGCGTAGCCGGGAGGACAGGGGGGGACGGAGAGACCCAGTACTTC.

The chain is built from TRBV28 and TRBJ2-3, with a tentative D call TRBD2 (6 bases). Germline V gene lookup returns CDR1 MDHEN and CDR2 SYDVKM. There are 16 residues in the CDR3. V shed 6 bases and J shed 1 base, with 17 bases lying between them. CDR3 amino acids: CASSYLGGGGTDTQYF. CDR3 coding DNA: TGTGCCAGCAGCTATCTCGGCGGAGGGGGCACAGATACGCAGTATTTT.

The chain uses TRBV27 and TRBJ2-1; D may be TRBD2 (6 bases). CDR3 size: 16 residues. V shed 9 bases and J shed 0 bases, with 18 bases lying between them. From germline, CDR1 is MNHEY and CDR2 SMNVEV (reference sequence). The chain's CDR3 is CASSPLGGNSYNEQFF. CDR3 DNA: TGTGCCAGTTCCCCCCTAGGAGGGAACTCCTACAATGAGCAGTTCTTC.

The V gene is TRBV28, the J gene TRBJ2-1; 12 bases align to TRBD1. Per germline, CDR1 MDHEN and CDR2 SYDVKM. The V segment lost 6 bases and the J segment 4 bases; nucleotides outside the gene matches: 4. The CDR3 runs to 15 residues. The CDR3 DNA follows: TGTGCCAGCAGCCCGGGACAGGGGGCTTACAATGAGCAGTTCTTC. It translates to CASSPGQGAYNEQFF. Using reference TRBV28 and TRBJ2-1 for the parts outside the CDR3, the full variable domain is DVKVTQSSRYLVKRTGEKVFLECVQDMDHENMFWYRQDPGLGLRLIYFSYDVKMKEKGDIPEGYSVSREKKERFSLILESASTNQTSMYLCASSPGQGAYNEQFFGPGTRLTVL.

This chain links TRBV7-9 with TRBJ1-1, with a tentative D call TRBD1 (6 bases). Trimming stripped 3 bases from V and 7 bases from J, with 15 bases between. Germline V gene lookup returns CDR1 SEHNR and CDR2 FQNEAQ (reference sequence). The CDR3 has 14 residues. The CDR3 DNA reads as TGTGCCAGCAGCTTCGGAGTAAGGGGGAATGAAGCTTTCTTT. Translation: CASSFGVRGNEAFF.

DNA of the CDR3: TGTGCCAGCAGTTTATCCGGGGGGGGGCTGACGGAGACCCAGTACTTC. Translated, it gives CASSLSGGGLTETQYF. J is TRBJ2-5 and V is TRBV27; 8 nucleotides align to TRBD2. Per the germline V gene, CDR1 is MNHEY and CDR2 is SMNVEV (reference sequence). The V and J ends lost 0 bases and 5 bases, in that order; junction bases with no gene match: 8. The CDR3 has 16 residues.

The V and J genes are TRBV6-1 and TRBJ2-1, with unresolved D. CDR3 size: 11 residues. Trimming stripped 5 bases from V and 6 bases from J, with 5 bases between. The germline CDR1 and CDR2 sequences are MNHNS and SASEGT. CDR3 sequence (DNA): TGTGCCAGCAGTTACGGCAATGAGCAGTTCTTC. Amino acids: CASSYGNEQFF.

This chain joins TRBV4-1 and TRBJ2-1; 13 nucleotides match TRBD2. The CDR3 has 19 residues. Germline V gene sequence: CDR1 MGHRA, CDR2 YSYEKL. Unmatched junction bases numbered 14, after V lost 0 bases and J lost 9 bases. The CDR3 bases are TGCGCCAGCAGCCAAGAGAGTAGGACTAGCGGGAGTCATATTGGTGAGCAGTTCTTC. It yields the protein CASSQESRTSGSHIGEQFF.

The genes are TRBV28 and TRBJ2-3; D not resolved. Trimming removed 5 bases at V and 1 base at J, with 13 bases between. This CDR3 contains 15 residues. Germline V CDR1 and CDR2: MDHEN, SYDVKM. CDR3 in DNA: TGTGCCAGCAGTCAAATCACTCAAGGCACAGATACGCAGTATTTT. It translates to CASSQITQGTDTQYF. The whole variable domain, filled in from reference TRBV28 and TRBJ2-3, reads DVKVTQSSRYLVKRTGEKVFLECVQDMDHENMFWYRQDPGLGLRLIYFSYDVKMKEKGDIPEGYSVSREKKERFSLILESASTNQTSMYLCASSQITQGTDTQYFGPGTRLTVL.

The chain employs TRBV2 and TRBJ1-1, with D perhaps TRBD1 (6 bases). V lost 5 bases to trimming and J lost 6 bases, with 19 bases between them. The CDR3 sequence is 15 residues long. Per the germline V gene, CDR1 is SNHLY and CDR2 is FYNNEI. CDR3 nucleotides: TGTGCCAGCAGTAGCTTTACAGGGAACAAGGCTGAAGCTTTCTTT. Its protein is CASSSFTGNKAEAFF. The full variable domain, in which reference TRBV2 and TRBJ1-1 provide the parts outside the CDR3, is EPEVTQTPSHQVTQMGQEVILRCVPISNHLYFYWYRQILGQKVEFLVSFYNNEISEKSEIFDDQFSVERPDGSNFTLKIRSTKLEDSAMYFCASSSFTGNKAEAFFGQGTRLTVV.

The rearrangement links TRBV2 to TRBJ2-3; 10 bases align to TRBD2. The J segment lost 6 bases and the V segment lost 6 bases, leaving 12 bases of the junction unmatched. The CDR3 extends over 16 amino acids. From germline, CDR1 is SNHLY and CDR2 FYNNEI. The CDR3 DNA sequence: TGTGCCAGCAGCCCCCTGGCTAGCGGGGGAGTGGATACGCAGTATTTT. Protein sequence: CASSPLASGGVDTQYF.

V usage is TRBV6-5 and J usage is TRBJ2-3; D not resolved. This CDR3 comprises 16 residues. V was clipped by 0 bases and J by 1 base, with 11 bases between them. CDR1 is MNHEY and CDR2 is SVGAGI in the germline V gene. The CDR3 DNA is TGTGCCAGCAGTTACTCATCCTATATTGGCACAGATACGCAGTATTTT. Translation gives CASSYSSYIGTDTQYF.

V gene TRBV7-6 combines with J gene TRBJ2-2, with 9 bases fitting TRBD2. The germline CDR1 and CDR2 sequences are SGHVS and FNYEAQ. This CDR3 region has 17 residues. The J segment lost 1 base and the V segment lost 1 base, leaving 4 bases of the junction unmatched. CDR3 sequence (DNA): TGTGCCAGCAGCTTAGTAGCGGGAGCATGGAACACCGGGGAGCTGTTTTTT. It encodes CASSLVAGAWNTGELFF.

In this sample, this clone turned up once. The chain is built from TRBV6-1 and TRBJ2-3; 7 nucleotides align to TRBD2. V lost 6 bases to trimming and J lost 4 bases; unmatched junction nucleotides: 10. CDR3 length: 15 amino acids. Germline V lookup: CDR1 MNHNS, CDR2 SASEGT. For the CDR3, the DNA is TGTGCCAGCAGCGCCGGCGCGGGAGTTTCAGATACGCAGTATTTT. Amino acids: CASSAGAGVSDTQYF.

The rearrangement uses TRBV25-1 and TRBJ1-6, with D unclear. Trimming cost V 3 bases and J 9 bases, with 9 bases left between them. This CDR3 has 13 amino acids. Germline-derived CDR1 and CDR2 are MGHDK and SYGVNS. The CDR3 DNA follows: TGTGCCAGCAGTGAGTTGGAGGGTTCACCCCTCCACTTT. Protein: CASSELEGSPLHF.

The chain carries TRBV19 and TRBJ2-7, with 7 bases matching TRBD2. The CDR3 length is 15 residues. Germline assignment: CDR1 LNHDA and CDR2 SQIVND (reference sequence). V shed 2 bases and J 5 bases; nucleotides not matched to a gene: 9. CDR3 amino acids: CASSISAGVRNEQYF. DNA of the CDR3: TGTGCCAGTAGTATATCGGCGGGGGTACGGAACGAGCAGTACTTC.